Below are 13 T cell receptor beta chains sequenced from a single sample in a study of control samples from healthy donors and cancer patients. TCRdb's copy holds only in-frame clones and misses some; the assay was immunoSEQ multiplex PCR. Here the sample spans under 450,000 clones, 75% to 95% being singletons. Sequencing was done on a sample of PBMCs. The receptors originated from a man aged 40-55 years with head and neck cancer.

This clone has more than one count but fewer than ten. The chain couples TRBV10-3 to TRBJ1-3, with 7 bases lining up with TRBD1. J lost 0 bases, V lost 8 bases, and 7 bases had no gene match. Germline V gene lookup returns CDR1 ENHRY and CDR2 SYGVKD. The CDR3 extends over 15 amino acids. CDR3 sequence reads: CAIGGQAHSGNTIYF. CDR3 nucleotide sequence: TGTGCCATCGGTGGACAGGCACACTCTGGAAACACCATATATTTT.

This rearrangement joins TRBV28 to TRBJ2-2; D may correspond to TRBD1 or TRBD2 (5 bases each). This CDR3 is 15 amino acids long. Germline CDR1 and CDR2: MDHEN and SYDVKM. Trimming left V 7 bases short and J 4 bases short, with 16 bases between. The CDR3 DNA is TGTGCCAGCATCGAGGGGCACTTATCCACCGGGGAGCTGTTTTTT. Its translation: CASIEGHLSTGELFF.

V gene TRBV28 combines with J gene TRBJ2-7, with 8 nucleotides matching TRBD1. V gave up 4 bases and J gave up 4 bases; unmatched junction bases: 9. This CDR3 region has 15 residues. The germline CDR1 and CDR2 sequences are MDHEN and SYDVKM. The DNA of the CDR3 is TGTGCCAGCAGTTCTTTCAGGGGGCTGAGTTACGAGCAGTACTTC. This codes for CASSSFRGLSYEQYF.

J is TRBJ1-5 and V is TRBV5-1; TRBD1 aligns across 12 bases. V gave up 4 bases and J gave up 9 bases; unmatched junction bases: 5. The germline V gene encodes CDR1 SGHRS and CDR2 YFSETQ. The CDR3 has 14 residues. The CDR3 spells CASSPGTGGLPQHF. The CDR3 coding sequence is TGCGCCAGCAGCCCCGGGACAGGGGGCTTGCCCCAGCATTTT. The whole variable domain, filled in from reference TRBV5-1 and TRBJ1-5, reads KAGVTQTPRYLIKTRGQQVTLSCSPISGHRSVSWYQQTPGQGLQFLFEYFSETQRNKGNFPGRFSGRQFSNSRSEMNVSTLELGDSALYLCASSPGTGGLPQHFGDGTRLSIL.

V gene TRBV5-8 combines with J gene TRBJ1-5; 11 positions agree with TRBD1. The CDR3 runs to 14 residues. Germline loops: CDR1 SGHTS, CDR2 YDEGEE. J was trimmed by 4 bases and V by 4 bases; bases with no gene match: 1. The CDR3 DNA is TGTGCCAGCAGCCGGGACAGGGGGAATCAGCCCCAGCATTTT. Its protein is CASSRDRGNQPQHF.

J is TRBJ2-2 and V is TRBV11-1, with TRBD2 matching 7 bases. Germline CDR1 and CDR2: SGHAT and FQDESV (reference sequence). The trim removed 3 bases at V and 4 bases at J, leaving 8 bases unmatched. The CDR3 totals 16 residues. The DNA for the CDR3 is TGTGCCAGCAGCTTCCGCGGGGGTGGCGGCACCGGGGAGCTGTTTTTT. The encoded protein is CASSFRGGGGTGELFF. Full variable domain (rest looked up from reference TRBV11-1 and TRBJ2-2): EAEVAQSPRYKITEKSQAVAFWCDPISGHATLYWYRQILGQGPELLVQFQDESVVDDSQLPKDRFSAERLKGVDSTLKIQPAELGDSAMYLCASSFRGGGGTGELFFGEGSRLTVL.

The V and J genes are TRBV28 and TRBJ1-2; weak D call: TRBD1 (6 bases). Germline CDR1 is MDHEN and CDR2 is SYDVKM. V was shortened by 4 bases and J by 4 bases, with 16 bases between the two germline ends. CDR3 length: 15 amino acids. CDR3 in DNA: TGTGCCAGCAGTTCATACAGGGCGGGAGGCTATGGCTACACCTTC. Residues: CASSSYRAGGYGYTF.

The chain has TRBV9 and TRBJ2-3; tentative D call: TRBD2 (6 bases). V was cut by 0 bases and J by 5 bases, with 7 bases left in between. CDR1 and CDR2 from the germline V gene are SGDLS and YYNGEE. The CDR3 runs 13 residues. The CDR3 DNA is TGTGCCAGCAGCGTAGGGGGGGTAGATACGCAGTATTTT. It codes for CASSVGGVDTQYF. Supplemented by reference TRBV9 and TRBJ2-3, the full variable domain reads DSGVTQTPKHLITATGQRVTLRCSPRSGDLSVYWYQQSLDQGLQFLIQYYNGEERAKGNILERFSAQQFPDLHSELNLSSLELGDSALYFCASSVGGVDTQYFGPGTRLTVL.

CDR3 sequence: CASSLDSHSGNTIYF. The CDR3 DNA is TGTGCCAGCAGCTTGGACAGCCACTCTGGAAACACCATATATTTT. The chain links TRBV5-6 to TRBJ1-3; no definite D call. Germline values: CDR1 SGHDT, CDR2 YYEEEE. The CDR3 loop spans 15 amino acids. Trimming cost V 0 bases and J 0 bases, with 7 bases left between them.

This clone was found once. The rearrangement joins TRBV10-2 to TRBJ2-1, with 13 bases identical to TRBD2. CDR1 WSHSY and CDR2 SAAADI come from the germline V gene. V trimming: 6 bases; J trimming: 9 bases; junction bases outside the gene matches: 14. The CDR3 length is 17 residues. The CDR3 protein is CASSERPLAGGPGEQFF. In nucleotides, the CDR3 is TGCGCCAGCAGCGAACGCCCACTAGCGGGGGGGCCGGGTGAGCAGTTCTTC.

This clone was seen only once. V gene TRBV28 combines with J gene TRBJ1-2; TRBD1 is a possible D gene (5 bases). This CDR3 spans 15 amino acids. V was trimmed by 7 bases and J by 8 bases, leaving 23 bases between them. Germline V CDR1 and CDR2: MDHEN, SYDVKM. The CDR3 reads CASTPRGGERIGYTF. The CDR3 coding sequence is TGTGCCAGCACTCCTAGGGGCGGGGAAAGGATCGGCTACACCTTC.

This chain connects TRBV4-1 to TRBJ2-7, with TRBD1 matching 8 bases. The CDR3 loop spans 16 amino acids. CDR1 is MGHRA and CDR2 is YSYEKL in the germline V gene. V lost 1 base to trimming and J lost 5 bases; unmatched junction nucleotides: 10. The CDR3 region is CASSQVEQGVQNEQYF. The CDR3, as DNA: TGCGCCAGCAGCCAAGTGGAACAGGGGGTCCAGAACGAGCAGTACTTC.

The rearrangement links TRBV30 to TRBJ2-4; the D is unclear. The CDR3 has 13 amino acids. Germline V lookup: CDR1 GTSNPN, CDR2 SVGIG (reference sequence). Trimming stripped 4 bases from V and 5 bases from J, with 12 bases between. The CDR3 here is CAWKRNRQNIQYF. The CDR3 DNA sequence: TGTGCCTGGAAAAGAAACAGACAAAACATTCAGTACTTC.